A selection of T cell receptor beta chains follows, all from one sample in a study of blood T cell repertoires in COVID-19. The repertoire was sequenced with immunoSEQ multiplex PCR; TCRdb's copy has only in-frame clones and lacks some. Of a few hundred thousand clones in the sample, 88% were seen once. Specimen: PBMCs or T cells enriched from blood (not recorded which). The receptors derive from a woman aged 30 to 39 who had been exposed to COVID-19. Each CDR3 is given without its conserved first and last residue. A D gene is named only where the DNA matches it firmly.

d_gene	v_gene	CDR3aa
.	TRBV2	ASSEWSPGDTEAF
TRBD2	TRBV30	AWSPTRTSGRVDEQF
TRBD1	TRBV7-6	ASSLTDRNYGYT
TRBD1	TRBV5-1	ASSSGQGSSYEQY
TRBD2	TRBV13	ASSPRTSGSATQY
TRBD1	TRBV10-1	ASSGTGEIGELF
.	TRBV11-2	ASSFGAGQRF
TRBD1	TRBV18	ASSPDRGWAEAF
TRBD1	TRBV10-3	AKDRAVSGNTIY
TRBD2	TRBV29-1	SVDPFSGISQETQY
TRBD2	TRBV15	ATSSGTSGVGGTDTQY
.	TRBV12-3/TRBV12-4	ASSLYTNTEAF
.	TRBV10-3	AISAIPDQPQH
TRBD2	TRBV14	ASSQGVAGVGTDTQY
.	TRBV10-2	ASGMEAFLGGYT
.	TRBV24-1	ATSDLGGTSSYNEQF
.	TRBV24-1	ATSVPGNEKLF
TRBD1	TRBV4-2	ASSQGPTGTAIYEQY
.	TRBV7-2	ASSLDNSNQPQH
TRBD1	TRBV7-9	ASSFTLGQDSPLH
TRBD1	TRBV9	ASSATDRPKPPYGYT
TRBD1	TRBV6-4	ASSAAGTGVYEQY
TRBD2	TRBV12-5	ASGLGLAGNIFRTDTQY
.	TRBV3-1/TRBV3-2	ASSQDSGVDGYT
.	TRBV12-3/TRBV12-4	ASSLVMSYEQY
TRBD1	TRBV2	ASSLGTGTEGYT
TRBD1	TRBV15	ATTSGQASLNTEAF
.	TRBV24-1	ATSDQGSGNEKLF
.	TRBV24-1	ATSEERSTDTQY
.	TRBV7-8	ASSLGGGSYEQY
.	TRBV29-1	SVRAGNTDTQY
.	TRBV11-2	ASSLAGPGPQQY
.	TRBV7-9	ASSLEGWVYGYT
.	TRBV10-3	AISEYRGDYGYT
.	TRBV28	ASSSFRSISLGVGELF
TRBD1	TRBV7-9	ASSREKGATENTGELF
TRBD2	TRBV28	ASERNRLAGDLYEQY
.	TRBV2	ASRPGRDTEAF
TRBD2	TRBV11-2	ASSLLPSGIGETQY
TRBD2	TRBV24-1	ATAGLAGVGDDSNEQF
.	TRBV28	ASTFGLTGAQY
.	TRBV2	ASSGTGYEQY
TRBD1	TRBV7-9	ASSWTGGDGTDTQY
TRBD1	TRBV28	ASSFSTGPYGYT
TRBD2	TRBV18	ASSPASSGRADTQY
.	TRBV19	ASSIEGPTGSLGYEQY
.	TRBV28	ASSSRRAGNFYGYT
.	TRBV4-1	ASSQGQPYEQY
.	TRBV2	ASSVVGGTEAF
TRBD1	TRBV24-1	ATSDGIQGADTGELF
.	TRBV13	ASSPGANYGYT
TRBD1	TRBV18	ASSPDGTGFSTRF
TRBD1	TRBV28	ASRGQGARNSPLH
TRBD1	TRBV9	ATSRGQDAVGEQY
.	TRBV11-2	ASSFAGSGDTQY
.	TRBV28	ASSLVGGETQY
.	TRBV11-2	ASSLSGPSNSPLH
.	TRBV30	AWSVLDSNQPQH
.	TRBV5-5	ASSLGRGARTNEKLF